This T cell receptor beta chain was identified during a study of cytomegalovirus exposure and HLA in healthy donors. The V and J ends lost 8 bases and 8 bases respectively, with 13 bases between them. Germline lookup yields CDR1 SQVTM and CDR2 ANQGSEA. The CDR3 loop spans 11 amino acids. Points from the study as a whole: Among immune exposure information, only CMV serostatus was available.

Both 60 Vbeta primers and 13 Jbeta primers went into the PCR. The repertoire was sequenced with immunoSEQ multiplex PCR; TCRdb's copy has only in-frame clones and lacks some. The table records 70,000 to 80,000 clones, approximately 82% of them present only once. As to this clone: Its specificity is unknown.

The sequence was obtained from a young man in good health and CMV-seronegative. The chain links TRBV29-1 to TRBJ2-1; D is unclear. Sequencing was performed on PBMCs. The CDR3 nucleotides read TGCAGCCATTTGAGTGCCCATGAGCAGTTCTTC. It specifies CSHLSAHEQFF.